This is a list of T cell receptor beta chains from one sample in a study of blood T cells in healthy people across ages. MiXCR, run by TCRdb on the 5' RACE reads, gives a single entry per CDR3 protein. The sample lists 1.5 million to 2 million distinct CDR3 sequences; roughly 50% were seen once. Sequencing was performed on blood. Receptor source: a woman between 35 and 50 years old in good health. The CDR3 runs from the conserved cysteine through the conserved F or W. The order of the fields is clone size, CDR3 length, V gene, J gene, D gene, CDR3 protein, CDR3 DNA. A D gene is named only where the DNA matches it firmly. Size tells how often a clone was seen (once, few, many) or the class of an expanded clone, and some rows leave it out.

size: many
length: 13
V: TRBV29-1
J: TRBJ2-3
D: .
CDR3: CSVELGSTDTQYF
DNA: TGCAGCGTTGAATTGGGTTCCACAGATACGCAGTATTTT

size: .
length: 13
V: TRBV5-1
J: TRBJ2-3
D: .
CDR3: CASSVSTFDTQYF
DNA: TGCGCCAGCAGCGTGAGCACATTCGATACGCAGTATTTT

size: many
length: 13
V: TRBV5-1
J: TRBJ2-5
D: .
CDR3: CASSPDLGETQYF
DNA: TGCGCCAGCAGTCCTGACTTGGGGGAGACCCAGTACTTC

size: .
length: 14
V: TRBV28
J: TRBJ2-5
D: .
CDR3: CASRSTGFRETQYF
DNA: TGTGCCAGCCGATCTACAGGCTTCAGGGAGACCCAGTACTTC

size: .
length: 14
V: TRBV6-1
J: TRBJ2-7
D: .
CDR3: CASSGMTDFYEQYF
DNA: TGTGCCAGCAGTGGGATGACAGATTTCTACGAGCAGTACTTC

size: .
length: 13
V: TRBV7-2
J: TRBJ2-5
D: TRBD2
CDR3: CASRRLAEETQYF
DNA: TGTGCCAGCAGGAGACTAGCAGAGGAGACCCAGTACTTC

size: .
length: 17
V: TRBV7-9
J: TRBJ2-1
D: TRBD2
CDR3: CASSPPLAGGPDYEQFF
DNA: TGTGCCAGCAGCCCCCCCCTAGCGGGGGGACCCGACTATGAGCAGTTCTTC

size: .
length: 16
V: TRBV4-2
J: TRBJ1-2
D: .
CDR3: CASSQEPFGGFYGYTF
DNA: TGTGCCAGCAGCCAAGAACCTTTTGGTGGATTCTATGGCTACACCTTC

size: .
length: 14
V: TRBV2
J: TRBJ1-5
D: TRBD1
CDR3: CASMGQPRGQPQHF
DNA: TGTGCCAGCATGGGACAGCCCCGCGGCCAGCCCCAGCATTTT

size: .
length: 11
V: TRBV5-5
J: TRBJ2-5
D: .
CDR3: CASSLTGREYF
DNA: TGTGCCAGCAGCCTGACTGGGCGAGAGTACTTC

size: .
length: 16
V: TRBV4-2
J: TRBJ2-7
D: .
CDR3: CASSQAARGTTYEQYF
DNA: TGTGCCAGCAGCCAAGCTGCTCGGGGTACCACCTACGAGCAGTACTTC

size: .
length: 15
V: TRBV19
J: TRBJ1-2
D: .
CDR3: CASSIGPGQRYGYTF
DNA: TGTGCCAGTAGTATAGGGCCCGGACAGCGCTATGGCTACACCTTC

size: few
length: 13
V: TRBV7-2
J: TRBJ1-2
D: TRBD1
CDR3: CASRPGGASGYTF
DNA: TGTGCCAGCAGACCAGGGGGAGCGAGTGGCTACACCTTC

size: .
length: 16
V: TRBV4-1
J: TRBJ2-1
D: TRBD2
CDR3: CASSQDKVAGYNEQFF
DNA: TGCGCCAGCAGCCAAGATAAGGTAGCGGGGTACAATGAGCAGTTCTTC

size: .
length: 14
V: TRBV20-1
J: TRBJ2-3
D: TRBD1
CDR3: CSAPRQGWTDTQYF
DNA: TGCAGTGCTCCAAGACAGGGTTGGACAGATACGCAGTATTTT

size: few
length: 16
V: TRBV3-1
J: TRBJ2-5
D: TRBD1
CDR3: CASSQRTGGEQETQYF
DNA: TGTGCCAGCAGCCAAAGGACAGGGGGCGAACAAGAGACCCAGTACTTC

size: .
length: 15
V: TRBV5-1
J: TRBJ2-1
D: .
CDR3: CASSGPGTDYNEQFF
DNA: TGCGCCAGCAGCGGGCCCGGGACTGACTACAATGAGCAGTTCTTC

size: .
length: 15
V: TRBV6-5
J: TRBJ1-2
D: TRBD1
CDR3: CASSLQGAGLDGYTF
DNA: TGTGCCAGCAGTTTACAGGGGGCGGGTTTGGATGGCTACACCTTC

size: few
length: 18
V: TRBV21-1
J: TRBJ2-3
D: .
CDR3: CASSSSRSSGPSTDTQYF
DNA: TGTGCCAGCAGCAGCTCGCGGTCTAGCGGCCCTAGCACAGATACGCAGTATTTT

size: few
length: 13
V: TRBV29-1
J: TRBJ1-2
D: TRBD1
CDR3: CSVKGQPVDGYTF
DNA: TGCAGCGTTAAGGGACAGCCGGTGGACGGCTACACCTTC

size: once
length: 15
V: TRBV5-8
J: TRBJ1-3
D: TRBD1
CDR3: CASSFTGTVGNTIYF
DNA: TGTGCCAGCAGCTTTACAGGGACAGTAGGCAACACCATATATTTT

size: .
length: 15
V: TRBV2
J: TRBJ2-1
D: .
CDR3: CASRLEAGTYNEQFF
DNA: TGTGCCAGCAGACTAGAAGCGGGTACCTACAATGAGCAGTTCTTC

size: .
length: 15
V: TRBV5-8
J: TRBJ1-2
D: .
CDR3: CASSLKTRRHYGYTF
DNA: TGTGCCAGCAGCTTAAAAACGAGACGGCACTATGGCTACACCTTC

size: few
length: 16
V: TRBV9
J: TRBJ2-6
D: .
CDR3: CASSAPRTAWANVLTF
DNA: TGTGCCAGCAGCGCCCCCCGGACAGCGTGGGCCAACGTCCTGACTTTC

size: .
length: 20
V: TRBV18
J: TRBJ2-6
D: TRBD1
CDR3: CASSPSNRGPLSSGANVLTF
DNA: TGTGCCAGCTCACCCTCCAACAGGGGGCCCCTAAGCTCTGGGGCCAACGTCCTGACTTTC

size: .
length: 17
V: TRBV7-6
J: TRBJ2-3
D: .
CDR3: CASSLEGYRASTDTQYF
DNA: TGTGCCAGCAGCTTAGAAGGCTACAGGGCGAGCACAGATACACAGTATTTT

size: few
length: 15
V: TRBV9
J: TRBJ2-5
D: .
CDR3: CASSVGAAPQETQYF
DNA: TGTGCCAGCAGCGTAGGGGCAGCCCCACAAGAGACCCAGTACTTC

size: .
length: 15
V: TRBV20-1
J: TRBJ2-5
D: .
CDR3: CSPTISRGFRETQYF
DNA: TGCAGTCCCACCATTTCAAGGGGCTTTCGGGAGACCCAGTACTTC

size: .
length: 15
V: TRBV7-2
J: TRBJ2-7
D: TRBD2
CDR3: CASSTGLAGIYEQYF
DNA: TGTGCCAGCAGCACGGGACTAGCGGGGATCTACGAGCAGTACTTC

size: .
length: 14
V: TRBV6-6
J: TRBJ2-1
D: .
CDR3: CASRYPSSYNEQFF
DNA: TGTGCCAGCAGGTACCCCAGCTCCTACAATGAGCAGTTCTTC

size: few
length: 15
V: TRBV7-2
J: TRBJ2-1
D: TRBD2
CDR3: CASSLLLAGHNEQFF
DNA: TGTGCCAGCAGCTTATTACTAGCGGGACACAATGAGCAGTTCTTC

size: .
length: 16
V: TRBV24-1
J: TRBJ2-5
D: TRBD2
CDR3: CATSALAGDKRETQYF
DNA: TGTGCCACCAGTGCATTAGCGGGGGATAAACGAGAGACCCAGTACTTC

size: .
length: 12
V: TRBV12-3/TRBV12-4
J: TRBJ1-1
D: .
CDR3: CASRYYNTEAFF
DNA: TGTGCCAGCAGGTACTACAACACTGAAGCTTTCTTT

size: .
length: 16
V: TRBV12-3/TRBV12-4
J: TRBJ1-1
D: TRBD1
CDR3: CASSLRGQAINTEAFF
DNA: TGTGCCAGCAGTTTACGTGGACAGGCCATTAACACCGAAGCTTTCTTT

size: .
length: 15
V: TRBV4-2
J: TRBJ2-1
D: .
CDR3: CASSQTGSTYNEQFF
DNA: TGTGCCAGCAGCCAAACAGGGAGCACCTACAATGAGCAGTTCTTC

size: few
length: 15
V: TRBV6-6
J: TRBJ1-6
D: .
CDR3: CASSYGRDYNSPLHF
DNA: TGTGCCAGCAGTTACGGCAGAGACTATAATTCACCCCTCCACTTT

size: .
length: 14
V: TRBV20-1
J: TRBJ2-5
D: .
CDR3: CSARVRTDEETQYF
DNA: TGCAGTGCTAGAGTTAGGACAGATGAAGAGACCCAGTACTTC

size: few
length: 15
V: TRBV4-1
J: TRBJ1-5
D: TRBD1
CDR3: CASSQLVGGGQPQHF
DNA: TGCGCCAGCAGCCAATTAGTAGGGGGCGGTCAGCCCCAGCATTTT

size: .
length: 15
V: TRBV27
J: TRBJ1-6
D: TRBD1
CDR3: CASSFGTGDNSPLHF
DNA: TGTGCCAGCAGTTTCGGGACAGGGGATAATTCACCCCTCCACTTT

size: .
length: 13
V: TRBV20-1
J: TRBJ2-7
D: .
CDR3: CSSNPEASYEQYF
DNA: TGCAGTTCAAACCCCGAGGCTAGCTACGAGCAGTACTTC

size: .
length: 17
V: TRBV27
J: TRBJ2-1
D: TRBD1
CDR3: CASSSRTGQGVYNEQFF
DNA: TGTGCCAGCAGTTCGAGAACGGGACAGGGGGTTTACAATGAGCAGTTCTTC

size: few
length: 16
V: TRBV9
J: TRBJ2-1
D: .
CDR3: CASSVGGGGSYNEQFF
DNA: TGTGCCAGCAGCGTAGGAGGGGGTGGGAGTTACAATGAGCAGTTCTTC

size: .
length: 13
V: TRBV20-1
J: TRBJ1-2
D: .
CDR3: CSANEPGTYGYTF
DNA: TGCAGTGCTAACGAGCCCGGGACCTATGGCTACACCTTC